The 18 T cell receptor beta chains listed next were all sequenced from one sample in a study of blood T cell repertoires in COVID-19. TCRdb's table, derived via immunoSEQ multiplex PCR, lists solely in-frame clones and lacks some. This table holds 190,000 or so clones, around 82% found once. Sequenced: PBMCs or T cells enriched from blood (not recorded which). These receptor sequences come from a man aged 40-50 years who had recovered from COVID-19.

The chain employs TRBV6-5 and TRBJ2-7; D uncertain. Trimming shortened V by 2 bases and J by 4 bases, and 12 bases separated the two germline ends. There are 14 residues in the CDR3. Germline V gene lookup returns CDR1 MNHEY and CDR2 SVGAGI. In DNA, the CDR3 is TGTGCCAGCAGTTACGGGCCCGAAGAGTACGAGCAGTACTTC. This codes for CASSYGPEEYEQYF.

The V call is TRBV24-1, the J call TRBJ2-3; 12 bases map to TRBD2. CDR1 is KGHDR, CDR2 SFDVKD, per germline. V lost 9 bases to trimming and J lost 1 base; unmatched junction nucleotides: 10. The CDR3 is made up of 17 amino acids. The CDR3 protein is CATPRLAGGPGTDTQYF. CDR3 bases: TGTGCCACCCCTCGGCTAGCGGGAGGGCCGGGCACAGATACGCAGTATTTT.

The J gene is TRBJ1-1, the V gene TRBV28; tentatively, D is TRBD1 (6 bases). This CDR3 has 14 residues. Trimming removed 2 bases from V and 4 bases from J, with 11 bases in between. Germline CDR1 and CDR2: MDHEN and SYDVKM. The CDR3 reads CASSLQGLLTEAFF. In DNA, the CDR3 is TGTGCCAGCAGTTTACAGGGGCTACTCACTGAAGCTTTCTTT.

The chain carries TRBV6-8 and TRBJ2-3, with D perhaps TRBD1 (9 bases). CDR3 size: 16 residues. Trimming took 2 bases from V and 4 from J, leaving 16 bases between them. In germline, CDR1 is MNHGY, CDR2 SAAAGT. The DNA for the CDR3 is TGTGCCAGCAGTTACCCGGGGGGGACAGGGTCAGATACGCAGTATTTT. Its translation is CASSYPGGTGSDTQYF.

This clone was observed a single time. The CDR3 sequence is CARTGQDSNYGYTF. The CDR3 nucleotides read TGTGCCAGGACGGGACAGGATTCTAACTATGGCTACACCTTC. This chain connects TRBV2 to TRBJ1-2, with 8 bases lining up with TRBD1. Germline V gene lookup returns CDR1 SNHLY and CDR2 FYNNEI. The CDR3 length is 14 residues. With 9 bases clipped from V and 0 bases from J, the junction kept 6 bases outside the gene matches. The entire variable domain, with the rest obtained from reference TRBV2 and TRBJ1-2, is as follows: EPEVTQTPSHQVTQMGQEVILRCVPISNHLYFYWYRQILGQKVEFLVSFYNNEISEKSEIFDDQFSVERPDGSNFTLKIRSTKLEDSAMYFCARTGQDSNYGYTFGSGTRLTVV.

In this sample, this clone turned up once. V and J are TRBV5-1 and TRBJ1-3, with a tentative D call TRBD1 (6 bases). The CDR3 loop spans 16 amino acids. V lost 5 bases, J lost 0 bases, and 15 bases lay in between. The V gene's germline CDR1 is SGHRS and CDR2 YFSETQ. This CDR3 is CASRPSQGDSGNTIYF. The CDR3 DNA sequence: TGCGCCAGCAGACCGTCACAGGGAGACTCTGGAAACACCATATATTTT.

The chain couples TRBV4-1 to TRBJ1-2, with 7 bases identical to TRBD1. Germline values: CDR1 MGHRA, CDR2 YSYEKL. This CDR3 comprises 17 residues. Trimming cost V 3 bases and J 3 bases; bases outside gene matches: 13. CDR3 residues: CASSQDRLNLGDYGYTF. Here the CDR3 DNA reads TGCGCCAGCAGCCAGGACAGGCTCAATCTTGGGGACTATGGCTACACCTTC.

The CDR3 coding sequence is TGCGCCAGCAGCTGGGACAGGGCGAGTGGCTACACCTTC. This encodes CASSWDRASGYTF. J is TRBJ1-2 and V is TRBV5-1, with TRBD1 matching 9 bases. The germline CDR1 and CDR2 sequences are SGHRS and YFSETQ. Losses at the gene ends were 3 bases for V and 7 bases for J; bases not matched to a gene: 4. The CDR3 consists of 13 residues.

The chain carries TRBV6-1 and TRBJ2-7; D might be TRBD2 (5 bases). The CDR3 consists of 14 residues. Germline lookup yields CDR1 MNHNS and CDR2 SASEGT. With 1 base removed from V and 3 bases from J, the gap between germline ends came to 10 bases. The CDR3 nucleotides are TGTGCCAGCAGTGAAGGAGCGGTTAGCTACGAGCAGTACGTC. Its translation: CASSEGAVSYEQYV.

The V call is TRBV4-2, the J call TRBJ1-2, with 11 bases lining up with TRBD1. The CDR3 is 18 amino acids. Germline lookup yields CDR1 LGHNA and CDR2 YNFKEQ. Trimming at V came to 2 bases and at J to 1 base, leaving 9 bases not matched to a gene. This chain's CDR3 is CASSQTAGTGGVNYGYTF. CDR3 bases: TGTGCCAGCAGCCAAACCGCGGGGACAGGGGGGGTTAACTATGGCTACACCTTC.

The rearrangement links TRBV7-2 to TRBJ2-2; D unresolved. From germline, CDR1 is SGHTA and CDR2 FQGNSA. The V end lost 2 bases, the J end lost 6 bases, and 10 bases lay between the germline ends. CDR3 length: 14 amino acids. This CDR3 is CASSLQVRSGELFF. The CDR3 region has the DNA TGTGCCAGCAGCTTACAGGTCCGGTCCGGGGAGCTGTTTTTT.

The genes are TRBV7-2 and TRBJ1-1; unclear D gene. CDR3 length: 16 amino acids. The V gene lost 6 bases and the J gene lost 0 bases, with 17 bases spanning the gap. Germline CDR1 reads SGHTA; CDR2 reads FQGNSA. CDR3 sequence (DNA): TGTGCCAGCAGGCGAGGCGGGCCACACCTGAACACTGAAGCTTTCTTT. This gives the protein CASRRGGPHLNTEAFF.

The J gene is TRBJ2-5, the V gene TRBV7-9, with 8 bases identical to TRBD2. Per germline, CDR1 SEHNR and CDR2 FQNEAQ (reference sequence). The CDR3 loop spans 16 amino acids. Germline trimming cut 5 bases from V and 2 bases from J; bases unmatched to any gene: 10. CDR3 protein: CASSAGGSGAQETQYF. The CDR3 nucleotides read TGTGCCAGCAGCGCGGGGGGTAGCGGGGCGCAAGAGACCCAGTACTTC.

The chain uses TRBV13 and TRBJ1-2, with D uncertain. V was pared by 7 bases and J by 4 bases, with 16 bases between. The V gene's germline CDR1 is PRHDT and CDR2 FYEKMQ (reference sequence). The CDR3 spans 14 residues. The CDR3 region has the DNA TGTGCCAGCACCGCCGAGCGGGTGAGCTATGGCTACACCTTC. It encodes CASTAERVSYGYTF.

This clone has just one count. The rearrangement links TRBV7-2 to TRBJ1-2; a possible D gene is TRBD1 (6 bases). Per the germline V gene, CDR1 is SGHTA and CDR2 is FQGNSA. CDR3 length: 17 amino acids. V dropped 5 bases and J dropped 2 bases, with 21 bases sitting between them. CDR3 nucleotide sequence: TGTGCCAGCAGCACCTCCCCTACAGGGAGTGACAACTATGGCTACACCTTC. This translates into CASSTSPTGSDNYGYTF.

The chain employs TRBV6-5 and TRBJ1-1; D perhaps matches TRBD1 (5 bases). The CDR3 totals 14 residues. Trimming shortened V by 10 bases and J by 5 bases, and 20 bases separated the two germline ends. Germline V gives CDR1 MNHEY, CDR2 SVGAGI. CDR3 DNA: TGTGCCACCACCTCCCGCCAGGGTGTTACTGAAGCTTTCTTT. Its protein is CATTSRQGVTEAFF.

The chain uses TRBV25-1 and TRBJ2-2; D is possibly TRBD2 (5 bases). V lost 3 bases, J lost 5 bases, and 13 bases lay in between. Per the germline V gene, CDR1 is MGHDK and CDR2 is SYGVNS. This CDR3 spans 15 amino acids. The CDR3 protein is CASSDWSPGTGELFF. Written as DNA, the CDR3 is TGTGCCAGCAGTGATTGGAGTCCGGGGACCGGGGAGCTGTTTTTT.

This rearrangement joins TRBV5-1 to TRBJ2-1, with 11 bases that match TRBD2. The V gene's germline CDR1 is SGHRS and CDR2 YFSETQ. The V gene end was trimmed by 4 bases and the J gene end by 3 bases; junction bases not matched to a gene: 9. The CDR3 is 17 amino acids. The CDR3 DNA sequence: TGCGCCAGCAGCGACCCCCTAGCGGGAGGAGTCTACAATGAGCAGTTCTTC. Translation: CASSDPLAGGVYNEQFF.